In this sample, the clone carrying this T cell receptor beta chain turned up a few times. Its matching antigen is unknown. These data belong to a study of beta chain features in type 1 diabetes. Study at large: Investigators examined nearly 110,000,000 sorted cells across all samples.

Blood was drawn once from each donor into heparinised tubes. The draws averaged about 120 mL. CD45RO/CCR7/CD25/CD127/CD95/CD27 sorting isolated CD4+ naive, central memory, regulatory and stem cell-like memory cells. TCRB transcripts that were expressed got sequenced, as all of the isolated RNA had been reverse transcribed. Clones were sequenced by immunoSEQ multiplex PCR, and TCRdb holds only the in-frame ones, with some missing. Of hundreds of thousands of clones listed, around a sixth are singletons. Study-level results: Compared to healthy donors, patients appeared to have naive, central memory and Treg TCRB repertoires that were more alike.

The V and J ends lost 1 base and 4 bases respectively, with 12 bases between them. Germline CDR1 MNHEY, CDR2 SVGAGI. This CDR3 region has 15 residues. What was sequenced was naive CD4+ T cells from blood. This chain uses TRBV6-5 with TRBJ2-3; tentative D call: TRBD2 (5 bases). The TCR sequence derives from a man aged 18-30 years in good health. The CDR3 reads CASSYFRTGADTQYF. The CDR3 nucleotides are TGTGCCAGCAGTTACTTCAGGACTGGGGCAGATACGCAGTATTTT.